A single sample gave rise to the 17 T cell receptor beta chains below, sequenced in a study of blood T cell repertoires in COVID-19. Some clones are missing from TCRdb's copy, which holds only in-frame ones; the method was immunoSEQ multiplex PCR. The table shows about 250,000 clones, with 80% to 85% occurring only once. Sample: peripheral blood. The receptors shown here come from a woman aged 35 to 49 who had recovered from COVID-19.

V and J are TRBV4-1 and TRBJ1-5, with unresolved D. The length of the CDR3 is 13 residues. V was cut by 0 bases and J by 7 bases, with 7 bases left in between. Germline CDR1 MGHRA, CDR2 YSYEKL. The CDR3, as DNA: TGCGCCAGCAGCCAAGAGGGCGTCCAGCCCCAGCATTTT. It specifies CASSQEGVQPQHF.

The chain links TRBV6-5 to TRBJ2-4; 7 bases fit TRBD2. Germline CDR1 and CDR2: MNHEY and SVGAGI. This CDR3 is 14 amino acids long. The V and J ends lost 8 bases and 0 bases, in that order; junction bases with no gene match: 4. Written as DNA, the CDR3 is TGTGCCAGCTCGGGAGGAGTAGCCAAAAACATTCAGTACTTC. It yields the protein CASSGGVAKNIQYF.

This clone appeared once. V and J are TRBV27 and TRBJ2-2, with 10 bases lining up with TRBD2. Germline CDR1 MNHEY, CDR2 SMNVEV (reference sequence). V lost 8 bases and J lost 6; bases outside the gene matches: 3. This CDR3 is built from 13 residues. The CDR3 sequence: CASSSGGAGELFF. The DNA for the CDR3 is TGTGCCAGCTCCAGCGGGGGGGCCGGGGAGCTGTTTTTT.

The chain joins TRBV9 to TRBJ2-3, with D possibly matching TRBD1 (5 bases). The CDR3 runs to 14 residues. Germline V gene lookup returns CDR1 SGDLS and CDR2 YYNGEE. V was pared by 2 bases and J by 2 bases, with 9 bases between. The CDR3 nucleotides read TGTGCCAGCAGCGTGACCAGGGACACAGATACGCAGTATTTT. Amino acid sequence: CASSVTRDTDTQYF.

The chain links TRBV5-1 to TRBJ2-7; maybe TRBD1 (5 bases). From germline, CDR1 is SGHRS and CDR2 YFSETQ. Trimming left V 5 bases short and J 5 bases short, with 29 bases between. The CDR3 has 18 residues. Written as DNA, the CDR3 is TGCGCCAGCAGACAAAGCCCTATTGGGGCTGCGCTTTTAAACGAGCAGTACTTC. Translating it yields CASRQSPIGAALLNEQYF. The full variable domain, completed using reference TRBV5-1 and TRBJ2-7, is KAGVTQTPRYLIKTRGQQVTLSCSPISGHRSVSWYQQTPGQGLQFLFEYFSETQRNKGNFPGRFSGRQFSNSRSEMNVSTLELGDSALYLCASRQSPIGAALLNEQYFGPGTRLTVT.

This chain joins TRBV5-1 and TRBJ1-1; D is perhaps TRBD1 (6 bases). The V and J ends lost 0 bases and 5 bases respectively, with 11 bases between them. The CDR3 has 14 amino acids. Germline V gene lookup returns CDR1 SGHRS and CDR2 YFSETQ. CDR3 sequence reads: CASSLDREGTEAFF. The CDR3 nucleotides are TGCGCCAGCAGCTTGGACAGGGAGGGGACTGAAGCTTTCTTT.

This chain joins TRBV4-2 and TRBJ2-1; 7 bases fit TRBD2. After removal of 0 bases from V and 5 bases from J, the junction contained 7 bases not matched to a gene. Germline V CDR1 and CDR2: LGHNA, YNFKEQ. The CDR3 has 16 amino acids. CDR3 sequence reads: CASSQDNQRGNNEQFF. The CDR3 DNA follows: TGTGCCAGCAGCCAAGATAATCAGCGGGGAAACAATGAGCAGTTCTTC.

V usage is TRBV10-3 and J usage is TRBJ2-5, with D perhaps matching TRBD2 (5 bases). V dropped 4 bases and J dropped 2 bases, with 14 bases sitting between them. The CDR3 totals 15 residues. The germline gives CDR1 ENHRY, CDR2 SYGVKD. The CDR3 sequence: CAISGELGPQETQYF. DNA of the CDR3: TGTGCCATCAGTGGGGAGTTGGGCCCTCAAGAGACCCAGTACTTC.

CDR3 sequence (DNA): TGTGCCAGCAGCTTAGAACAGGGGGAAGAGACCCAGTACTTC. Its protein is CASSLEQGEETQYF. This chain uses TRBV11-3 with TRBJ2-5; 8 bases are a match to TRBD1. The V gene end was trimmed by 0 bases and the J gene end by 3 bases; junction bases not matched to a gene: 0. The CDR3 has 14 residues. In germline, CDR1 is SGHNT, CDR2 YENEEA.

The V gene is TRBV2, the J gene TRBJ2-5, with TRBD1 matching over 8 bases. CDR1 SNHLY and CDR2 FYNNEI come from the germline V gene. With 6 bases clipped from V and 4 bases from J, the junction kept 4 bases outside the gene matches. The CDR3 is made up of 13 amino acids. The CDR3 DNA is TGTGCCAGCAGACCGACAGGGGCAGAGACCCAGTACTTC. This codes for CASRPTGAETQYF.

The chain combines TRBV4-1 with TRBJ1-2, with TRBD1 identical over 7 bases. V lost 1 base, J lost 3 bases, and 8 bases stayed unmatched. Germline V gene data show CDR1 as MGHRA and CDR2 as YSYEKL. This CDR3 has 16 residues. CDR3 protein: CASSQATGRPYYGYTF. CDR3 in DNA: TGCGCCAGCAGCCAAGCGACAGGGAGACCGTACTATGGCTACACCTTC.

This sequence joins TRBV24-1 and TRBJ2-3; 10 bases map to TRBD1. The CDR3 extends over 17 amino acids. Per germline, CDR1 KGHDR and CDR2 SFDVKD. V dropped 4 bases and J dropped 4; count of bases not matched to a gene: 10. The CDR3 DNA reads TGTGCCACCAGTGACCCGACAGGGGGCGTCGGGCCAGATACGCAGTATTTT. Its translation: CATSDPTGGVGPDTQYF.

The rearrangement joins TRBV6-4 to TRBJ1-2, with D perhaps TRBD1 (6 bases). V dropped 0 bases and J dropped 8 bases, with 19 bases sitting between them. CDR3 length: 16 amino acids. Per the germline V gene, CDR1 is MRHNA and CDR2 is SNTAGT. The CDR3 reads CASSDSRWGPGKGYTF. CDR3 coding DNA: TGTGCCAGCAGTGACTCGAGATGGGGGCCGGGGAAGGGCTACACCTTC.

The rearrangement joins TRBV5-4 to TRBJ2-2, with 10 bases lining up with TRBD1. Germline V CDR1 and CDR2: SGHNT, YYREEE (reference sequence). The CDR3 contains 15 residues. V trimming: 5 bases; J trimming: 5 bases; junction bases outside the gene matches: 6. The CDR3 DNA reads TGTGCCAGCAGTAAACAGGGACAGGGGACCGGGGAGCTGTTTTTT. As protein: CASSKQGQGTGELFF.

This clone appeared a few times. The chain uses TRBV6-5 and TRBJ1-5, with TRBD1 matching over 7 bases. Trimming cost V 5 bases and J 6 bases; bases outside gene matches: 1. Germline V gene lookup returns CDR1 MNHEY and CDR2 SVGAGI. The CDR3 covers 12 residues. The CDR3 is CASSHRGQPQHF. CDR3 bases: TGTGCCAGCAGTCACAGGGGTCAGCCCCAGCATTTT.

The rearrangement links TRBV19 to TRBJ2-7; D unclear. Germline V CDR1 and CDR2: LNHDA, SQIVND (reference sequence). This CDR3 region has 14 residues. V gave up 6 bases and J gave up 0 bases, with 12 bases separating them. The CDR3 DNA is TGTGCCAGTAGCCCCACCCAGTACTCCTACGAGCAGTACTTC. Protein product: CASSPTQYSYEQYF.

The gene calls are TRBV5-1 and TRBJ1-4, with D perhaps matching TRBD1 (6 bases). CDR1 is SGHRS, CDR2 YFSETQ, per germline. Trimming left V 6 bases short and J 4 bases short, with 13 bases between. The CDR3 is made up of 14 amino acids. The CDR3 region is CASNSGQINEKLFF. The DNA of the CDR3 is TGCGCCAGCAACAGTGGACAGATTAATGAAAAACTGTTTTTT.